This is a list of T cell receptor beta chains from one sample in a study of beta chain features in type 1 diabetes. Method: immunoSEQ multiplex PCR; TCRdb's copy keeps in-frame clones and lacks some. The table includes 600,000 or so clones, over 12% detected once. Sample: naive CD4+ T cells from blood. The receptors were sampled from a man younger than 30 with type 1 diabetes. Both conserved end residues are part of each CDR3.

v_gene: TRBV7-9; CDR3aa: CASSLEGKAQPQHF
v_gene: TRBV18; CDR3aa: CASSPQDRLREQYF
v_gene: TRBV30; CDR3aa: CAWRASRQTGELFF
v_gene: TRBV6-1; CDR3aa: CASSSGSRYEQYF
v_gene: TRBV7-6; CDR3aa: CASSTQGNTEAFF
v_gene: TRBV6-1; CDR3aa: CASSEQDWRWTYEQYF
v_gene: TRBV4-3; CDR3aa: CASSQERELGINIQYF
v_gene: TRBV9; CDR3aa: CASSEAGTDYGYTF
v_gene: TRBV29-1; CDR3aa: CSALGDRYTGELFF
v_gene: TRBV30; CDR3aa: CAWSVIGFGGYTF
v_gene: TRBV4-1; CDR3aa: CASSQDLAKRSGNSYNEQFF
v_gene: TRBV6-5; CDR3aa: CASSSSGGTRAFF
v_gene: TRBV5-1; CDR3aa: CASSLAAGSTDTQYF
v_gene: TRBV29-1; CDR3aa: CSVTGGAGSPLHF
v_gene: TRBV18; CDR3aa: CASSPDLWTDTQYF
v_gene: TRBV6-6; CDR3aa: CASSYGQGVYEQYF
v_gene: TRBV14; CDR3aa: CASSQELKTSGGNIQYF
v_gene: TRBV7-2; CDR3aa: CASSLKGTGGEQYF
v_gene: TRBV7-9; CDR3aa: CASSLNTEAFF
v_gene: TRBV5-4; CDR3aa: CASSLQLAGVDTQYF
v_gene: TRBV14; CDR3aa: CASSLLGIGGELFF
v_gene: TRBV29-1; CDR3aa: CSASGWIGGETQYF
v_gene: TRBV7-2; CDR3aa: CASSLAAGGPLTSTDTQYF
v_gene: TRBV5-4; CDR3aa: CASSRALPGELFF
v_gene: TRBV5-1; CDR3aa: CASSSTGGRGYTF
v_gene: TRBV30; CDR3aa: CAWRPTSLETQYF
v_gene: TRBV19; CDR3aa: CASSGSVAKNIQYF
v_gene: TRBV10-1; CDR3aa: CASSSRRGILGGSYNEQFF
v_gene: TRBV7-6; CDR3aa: CASTEKAPGETQYF
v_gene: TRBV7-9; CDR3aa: CASSLGGAGQETQYF
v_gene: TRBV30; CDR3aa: CAWNTRGLVANTEAFF
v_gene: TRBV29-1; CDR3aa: CSVEGGQGVYYEQYF
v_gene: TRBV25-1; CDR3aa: CASSEANRDQETQYF
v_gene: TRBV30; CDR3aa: CAWGTGNRRNTIYF
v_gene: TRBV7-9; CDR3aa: CATAPEVVGQRVMSYTF
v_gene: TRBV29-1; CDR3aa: CSVEPRQVPEAFF
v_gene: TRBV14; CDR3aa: CASSRSGAWQTYNEQFF
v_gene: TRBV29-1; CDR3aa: CSVRDYGNEQFF
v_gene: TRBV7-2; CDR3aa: CASSLVGEANYGYTF
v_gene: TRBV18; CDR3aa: CASSLPGTERKIGQFF
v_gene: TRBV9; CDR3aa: CATSGSRTDTQYF
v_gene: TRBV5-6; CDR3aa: CASSSTVLKTQYF
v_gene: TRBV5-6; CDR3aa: CASSFGREPQHF
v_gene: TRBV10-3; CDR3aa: CAISGAGQPYEQYF
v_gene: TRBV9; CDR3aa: CASSVGVGSYEQYF